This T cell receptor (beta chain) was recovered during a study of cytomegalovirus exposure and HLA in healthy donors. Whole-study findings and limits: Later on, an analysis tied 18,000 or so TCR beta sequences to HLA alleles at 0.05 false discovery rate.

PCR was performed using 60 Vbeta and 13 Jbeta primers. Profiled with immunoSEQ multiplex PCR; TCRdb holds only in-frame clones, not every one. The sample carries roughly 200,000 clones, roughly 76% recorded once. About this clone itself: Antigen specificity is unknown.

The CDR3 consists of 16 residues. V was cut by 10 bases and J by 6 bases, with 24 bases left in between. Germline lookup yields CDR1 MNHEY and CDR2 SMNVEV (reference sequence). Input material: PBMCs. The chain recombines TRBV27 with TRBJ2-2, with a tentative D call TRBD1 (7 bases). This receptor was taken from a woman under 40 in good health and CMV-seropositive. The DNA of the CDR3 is TGTGCCACCAAGGACCGGAGCAGGGGGGACCCCGGGGAGCTGTTTTTT. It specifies CATKDRSRGDPGELFF.